The next 11 T cell receptor beta chains were all read from a single sample in a study of identical twins. TCRdb redid the calling of the 5' RACE reads with MiXCR, one entry per CDR3 protein. The data hold 450,000 or so distinct CDR3 sequences, with 13% to 15% observed a single time. The sample was also linked to a second study, of yellow fever vaccine responses in identical twins.

Sequenced material: CD4+ T cells sorted from blood. The receptor source for this set is a woman under 30 in good health.

This clonotype occurred a few times. The chain combines TRBV19 with TRBJ2-7; D might be TRBD2 (6 bases). Trimming took 0 bases from V and 3 from J, leaving 9 bases between them. Germline V gene data show CDR1 as LNHDA and CDR2 as SQIVND (reference sequence). CDR3 length equals 14 residues. CDR3 DNA: TGTGCCAGTAGTATAGAACCCGGGGGCTACGAGCAGTACTTC. It specifies CASSIEPGGYEQYF.

This clonotype was recorded at least ten times. The rearrangement links TRBV29-1 to TRBJ2-3; D is unresolved. The CDR3 contains 11 residues. CDR1 is SQVTM, CDR2 ANQGSEA, per germline. V lost 3 bases and J 7 bases, leaving 8 bases between the germline ends. CDR3 DNA sequence: TGCAGCGTTGACCTGTCCTATACGCAGTATTTT. This sequence encodes CSVDLSYTQYF.

This clonotype turned up a few times. The rearrangement joins TRBV2 to TRBJ2-7; perhaps TRBD2 as D (5 bases). V lost 7 bases and J lost 0, with 16 bases in between. Germline V gene lookup returns CDR1 SNHLY and CDR2 FYNNEI. This CDR3 has 15 residues. As DNA, the CDR3 is TGTGCCAGCACGACCCCGGGAAAGGGCTCCTACGAGCAGTACTTC. This sequence encodes CASTTPGKGSYEQYF.

The J gene is TRBJ2-2, the V gene TRBV6-4; possibly TRBD1 for D (6 bases). The germline gives CDR1 MRHNA, CDR2 SNTAGT. V lost 5 bases and J 0 bases, leaving 19 bases between the germline ends. This CDR3 is 18 amino acids long. The CDR3 nucleotides read TGTGCCAGCAGTCCCATTTTGGCAGGGGTCCCGAACACCGGGGAGCTGTTTTTT. Amino acids: CASSPILAGVPNTGELFF.

This clonotype was seen only a few times. This sequence joins TRBV14 and TRBJ2-7; weak D call: TRBD2 (6 bases). V was clipped by 0 bases and J by 4 bases, with 19 bases between them. CDR1 is SGHDN, CDR2 FVKESK, per germline. The CDR3 spans 17 residues. DNA of the CDR3: TGTGCCAGCAGCCAAGATCCCCTGGGTCGGAGGGCATACGAGCAGTACTTC. Translated, it gives CASSQDPLGRRAYEQYF.

This clonotype came up a few times. The gene calls are TRBV5-6 and TRBJ2-1; the match to TRBD2 covers 11 bases. V shed 1 base, J shed 3 bases, and the junction held 6 bases outside the gene matches. The germline CDR1 and CDR2 sequences are SGHDT and YYEEEE. The CDR3 is made up of 17 amino acids. The CDR3 DNA reads TGTGCCAGCAGCTTGCCGGGACTAGCGGTCTTCTACAATGAGCAGTTCTTC. Translated: CASSLPGLAVFYNEQFF.

There are many counts of this clonotype. The rearrangement uses TRBV7-2 and TRBJ2-1, with 8 bases identical to TRBD1. V was pared by 2 bases and J by 5 bases, with 8 bases of the junction left unmatched. The CDR3 runs 16 residues. Germline loops: CDR1 SGHTA, CDR2 FQGNSA. This chain's CDR3 is CASSLKVGTGDNEQFF. DNA of the CDR3: TGTGCCAGCAGCTTAAAAGTTGGGACAGGCGACAATGAGCAGTTCTTC.

The sample holds a few counts of this clonotype. The gene calls are TRBV5-1 and TRBJ2-7; TRBD2 agrees at 14 bases. V dropped 7 bases and J dropped 6; count of bases not matched to a gene: 9. Germline V gene sequence: CDR1 SGHRS, CDR2 YFSETQ. This CDR3 contains 15 residues. The CDR3: CASRPGLAGVVEQYF. For the CDR3, the DNA is TGCGCCAGCCGGCCGGGACTAGCGGGAGTTGTCGAGCAGTACTTC.

The V and J genes are TRBV14 and TRBJ2-1; unclear D gene. CDR3 length: 14 amino acids. Looked up from germline, CDR1 is SGHDN and CDR2 is FVKESK. V lost 0 bases to trimming and J lost 6 bases, with 9 bases between them. The CDR3 DNA follows: TGTGCCAGCAGCCAAGATATTCTAGTCAATGAGCAGTTCTTC. Amino acid sequence: CASSQDILVNEQFF. Full variable domain (remainder filled in from reference TRBV14 and TRBJ2-1): EAGVTQFPSHSVIEKGQTVTLRCDPISGHDNLYWYRRVMGKEIKFLLHFVKESKQDESGMPNNRFLAERTGGTYSTLKVQPAELEDSGVYFCASSQDILVNEQFFGPGTRLTVL.

The V gene is TRBV11-2, the J gene TRBJ2-3, with TRBD2 identical over 15 bases. The CDR3 has 15 residues. Germline V CDR1 and CDR2: SGHAT, FQNNGV. Unmatched junction bases numbered 4, after V lost 4 bases and J lost 8 bases. The CDR3 nucleotides are TGTGCCAGCAGCTCCCAGGGACTAGCGGGGGGTACGCAGTATTTT. It codes for CASSSQGLAGGTQYF.

This rearrangement joins TRBV7-3 to TRBJ2-2; possible D gene TRBD2, 6 bases. Germline CDR1 is SGHTA and CDR2 is FQGTGA. V was pared by 6 bases and J by 1 base, with 12 bases between. The CDR3 consists of 15 residues. The CDR3 coding sequence is TGTGCCAGCAGTCCAGACGGGAGGAACACCGGGGAGCTGTTTTTT. This translates into CASSPDGRNTGELFF.